This TCR beta chain was retrieved from a study of blood T cells in healthy people across ages. A J-beta primer mix and a sample-barcoded 5' primer were used in a second PCR of about 7 to 12 cycles. From the 5' RACE reads, TCRdb called clonotypes with MiXCR, one entry per CDR3 protein. The sample contains fewer than 2,000,000 distinct CDR3 sequences, 35% to 50% of which appear only once. Germline CDR1 reads SNHLY; CDR2 reads FYNNEI. The length of the CDR3 is 15 residues. Note on this clonotype: Its antigen is not identified.

The donors, aged roughly 6 to 100, were healthy Caucasians from Russia. Total RNA extracted from each sample amounted to at least 5 micrograms. Overall study results and limits: The recorded TCR beta diversity per million T cells decreased in a roughly linear manner with age. More naive CD4+ cells and higher diversity were found in long-lived than in aged donors.

Sequencing used blood. The sequence derives from a human donor in good health. The chain couples TRBV2 to TRBJ2-7; the D gene is possibly TRBD1 (5 bases). Gene TRBJ2-5 matches the end of the DNA better, so the J call may be wrong. The CDR3 protein is CASSEEGRGFETQYF. The CDR3 DNA follows: TGTGCCAGCAGTGAAGAGGGAAGGGGTTTTGAGACCCAGTACTTC.